The sequence of this T cell receptor beta chain was determined in a study of cytomegalovirus exposure and HLA in healthy donors. About the study: Roughly 179 million T cells yielded approximately 100 million unique TCR beta sequences, as an earlier analysis found.

Study results and caveats: Researchers reportedly found TCR beta sequences accurately predicted most subjects' HLA-A and HLA-B alleles. Exclusion applied to some V segments, including TRBV6-2 and TRBV6-3, as they were indistinguishable. The study put some 160 TCR beta chains on its list as cytomegalovirus-associated.

60 Vbeta and 13 Jbeta primers were used in PCR. Some clones are missing from TCRdb's copy, which holds only in-frame ones; the method was immunoSEQ multiplex PCR. In all, the sample yields around 210,000 clones. With regard to this clone: Its antigen is not identified.

The CDR3 runs 12 residues. The V segment lost 4 bases and the J segment 15 bases; nucleotides outside the gene matches: 9. The V gene's germline CDR1 is LGHNA and CDR2 YSLEER. The rearrangement links TRBV4-3 to TRBJ2-1; TRBD1 agrees at 7 bases. The source of this sequence is a woman in her twenties or thirties in good health and CMV-seropositive. Sequenced material: PBMCs. DNA for the CDR3: TGCGCCAGCAGCCGAGACAGGGATCGGCCGTTCTTC. This translates into CASSRDRDRPFF.